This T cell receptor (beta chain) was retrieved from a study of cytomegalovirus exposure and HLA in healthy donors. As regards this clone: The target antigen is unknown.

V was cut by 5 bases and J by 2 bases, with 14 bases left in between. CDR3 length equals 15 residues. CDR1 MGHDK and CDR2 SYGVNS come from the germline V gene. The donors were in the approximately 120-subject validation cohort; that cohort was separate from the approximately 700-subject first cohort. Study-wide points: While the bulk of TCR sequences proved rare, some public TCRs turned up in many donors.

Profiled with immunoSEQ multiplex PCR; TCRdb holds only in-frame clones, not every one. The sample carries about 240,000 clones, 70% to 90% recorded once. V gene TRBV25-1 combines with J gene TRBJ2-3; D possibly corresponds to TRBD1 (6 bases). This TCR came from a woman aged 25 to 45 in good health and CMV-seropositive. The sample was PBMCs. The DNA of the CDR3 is TGTGCCAGCAGTTACGGACAGAAACACACAGATACGCAGTATTTT. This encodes CASSYGQKHTDTQYF.